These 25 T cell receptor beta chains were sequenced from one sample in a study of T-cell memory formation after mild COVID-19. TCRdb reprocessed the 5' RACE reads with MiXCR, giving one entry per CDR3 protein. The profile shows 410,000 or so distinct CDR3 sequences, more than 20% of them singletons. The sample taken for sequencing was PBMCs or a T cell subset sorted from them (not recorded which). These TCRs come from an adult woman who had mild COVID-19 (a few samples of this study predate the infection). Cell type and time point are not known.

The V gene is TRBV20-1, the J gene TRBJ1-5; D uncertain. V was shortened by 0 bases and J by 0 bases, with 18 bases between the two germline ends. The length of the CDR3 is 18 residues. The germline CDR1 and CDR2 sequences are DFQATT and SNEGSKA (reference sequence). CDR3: CSARDPSGGSYSNQPQHF. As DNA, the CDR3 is TGCAGTGCTAGAGATCCTAGCGGCGGGAGTTATAGCAATCAGCCCCAGCATTTT.

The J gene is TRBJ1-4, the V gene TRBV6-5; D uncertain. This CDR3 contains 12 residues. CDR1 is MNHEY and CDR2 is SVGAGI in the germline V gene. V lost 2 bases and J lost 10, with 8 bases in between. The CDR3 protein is CASSYLEGKLFF. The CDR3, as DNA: TGTGCCAGCAGTTACCTGGAAGGAAAACTGTTTTTT.

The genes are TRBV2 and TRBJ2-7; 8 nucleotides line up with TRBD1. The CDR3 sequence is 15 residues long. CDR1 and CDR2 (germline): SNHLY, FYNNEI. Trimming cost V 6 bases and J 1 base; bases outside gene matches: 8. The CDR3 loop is CASSMGQAESYEQYF. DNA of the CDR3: TGTGCCAGCAGCATGGGACAGGCGGAGTCCTACGAGCAGTACTTC.

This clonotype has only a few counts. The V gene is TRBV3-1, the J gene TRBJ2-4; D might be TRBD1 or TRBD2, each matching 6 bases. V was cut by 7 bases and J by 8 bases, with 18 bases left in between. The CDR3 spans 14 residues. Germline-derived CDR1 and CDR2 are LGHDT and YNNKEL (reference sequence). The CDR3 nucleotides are TGTGCCAGCACCGATTCGGGGGCGGTGGACATTCAGTACTTC. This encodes CASTDSGAVDIQYF.

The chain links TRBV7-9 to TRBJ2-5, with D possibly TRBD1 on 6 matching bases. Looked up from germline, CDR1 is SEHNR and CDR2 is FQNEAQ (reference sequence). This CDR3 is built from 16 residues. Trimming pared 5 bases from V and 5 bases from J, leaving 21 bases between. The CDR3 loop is CASSPDTRGIWETQYF. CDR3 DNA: TGTGCCAGCAGCCCTGACACCAGGGGTATTTGGGAGACCCAGTACTTC. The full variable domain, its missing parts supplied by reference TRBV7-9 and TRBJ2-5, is DTGVSQNPRHKITKRGQNVTFRCDPISEHNRLYWYRQTLGQGPEFLTYFQNEAQLEKSRLLSDRFSAERPKGSFSTLEIQRTEQGDSAMYLCASSPDTRGIWETQYFGPGTRLLVL.

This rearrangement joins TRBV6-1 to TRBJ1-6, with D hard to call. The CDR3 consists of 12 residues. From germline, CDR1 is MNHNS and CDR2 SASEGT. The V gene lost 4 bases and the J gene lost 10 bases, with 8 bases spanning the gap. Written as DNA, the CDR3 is TGTGCCAGCAGTGTAACCCGGTCACCCCTCCACTTT. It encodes CASSVTRSPLHF.

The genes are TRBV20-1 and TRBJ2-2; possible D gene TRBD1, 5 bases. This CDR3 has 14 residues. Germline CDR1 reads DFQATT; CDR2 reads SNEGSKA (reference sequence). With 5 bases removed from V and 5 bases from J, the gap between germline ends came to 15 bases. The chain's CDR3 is CSAAAGAPTGELFF. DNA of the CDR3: TGCAGTGCTGCCGCTGGGGCCCCGACCGGGGAGCTGTTTTTT.

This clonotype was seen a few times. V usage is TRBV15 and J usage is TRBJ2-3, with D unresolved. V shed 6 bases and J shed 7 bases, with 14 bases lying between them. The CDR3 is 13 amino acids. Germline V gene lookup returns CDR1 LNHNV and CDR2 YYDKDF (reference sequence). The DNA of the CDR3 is TGTGCCACCAGAAGTTTAAGGCCCCATACGCAGTATTTT. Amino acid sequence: CATRSLRPHTQYF.

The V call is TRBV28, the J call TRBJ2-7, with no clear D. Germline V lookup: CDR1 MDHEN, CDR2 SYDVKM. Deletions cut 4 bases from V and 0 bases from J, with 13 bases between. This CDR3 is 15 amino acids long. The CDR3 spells CASSSRDSHSYEQYF. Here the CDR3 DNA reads TGTGCCAGCAGTTCTCGAGACTCCCACTCCTACGAGCAGTACTTC.

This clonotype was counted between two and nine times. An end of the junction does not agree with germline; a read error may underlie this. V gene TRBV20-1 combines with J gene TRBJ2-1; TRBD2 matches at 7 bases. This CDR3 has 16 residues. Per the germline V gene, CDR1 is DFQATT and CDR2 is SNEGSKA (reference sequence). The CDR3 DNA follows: TGCAGTGCCAGAGGGCGCGCGGGGGTGGTTTACAATGAGCAGTTCTTC. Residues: CSARGRAGVVYNEQFF.

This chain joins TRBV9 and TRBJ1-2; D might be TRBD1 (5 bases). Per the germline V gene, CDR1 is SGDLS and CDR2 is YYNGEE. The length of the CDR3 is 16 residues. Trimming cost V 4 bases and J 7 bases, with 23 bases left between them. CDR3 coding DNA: TGTGCCAGCAGCAACCCAGGGCAGGGAATTCCGCTTGGCTACACCTTC. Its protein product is CASSNPGQGIPLGYTF.

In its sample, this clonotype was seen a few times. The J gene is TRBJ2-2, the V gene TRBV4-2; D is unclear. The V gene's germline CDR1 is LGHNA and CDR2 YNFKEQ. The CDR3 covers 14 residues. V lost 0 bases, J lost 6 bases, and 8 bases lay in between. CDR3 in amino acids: CASSQEASSGELFF. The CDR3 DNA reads TGTGCCAGCAGCCAAGAGGCAAGCTCCGGGGAGCTGTTTTTT.

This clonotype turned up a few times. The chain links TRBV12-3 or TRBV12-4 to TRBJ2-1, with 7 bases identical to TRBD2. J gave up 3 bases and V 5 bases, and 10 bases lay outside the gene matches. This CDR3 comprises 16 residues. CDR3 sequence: CASSPPASGGYNEQFF. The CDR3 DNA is TGTGCCAGCAGTCCCCCCGCTAGCGGAGGCTACAATGAGCAGTTCTTC.

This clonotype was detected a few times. The CDR3 reads CATSPGTGRETQYF. Here the CDR3 DNA reads TGTGCCACCAGCCCCGGGACAGGGAGAGAGACCCAGTACTTC. The chain employs TRBV15 and TRBJ2-5, with TRBD1 matching 9 bases. CDR3 size: 14 residues. Germline V lookup: CDR1 LNHNV, CDR2 YYDKDF (reference sequence). V was clipped by 5 bases and J by 4 bases; unmatched bases: 5.

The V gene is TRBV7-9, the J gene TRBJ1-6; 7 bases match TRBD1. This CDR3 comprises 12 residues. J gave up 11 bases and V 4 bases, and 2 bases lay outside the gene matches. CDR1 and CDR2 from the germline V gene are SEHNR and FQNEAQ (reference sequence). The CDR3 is CASSSDRAPLHF. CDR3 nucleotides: TGTGCCAGCAGCTCAGACAGGGCACCCCTCCACTTT.

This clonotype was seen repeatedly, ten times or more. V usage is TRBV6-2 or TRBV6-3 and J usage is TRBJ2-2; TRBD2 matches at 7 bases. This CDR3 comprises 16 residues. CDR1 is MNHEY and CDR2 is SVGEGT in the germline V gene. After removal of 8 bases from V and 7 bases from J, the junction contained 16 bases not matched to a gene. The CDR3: CASLPTGLGGSGELFF. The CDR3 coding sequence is TGTGCCAGCCTACCTACCGGATTGGGGGGGAGCGGGGAGCTGTTTTTT.

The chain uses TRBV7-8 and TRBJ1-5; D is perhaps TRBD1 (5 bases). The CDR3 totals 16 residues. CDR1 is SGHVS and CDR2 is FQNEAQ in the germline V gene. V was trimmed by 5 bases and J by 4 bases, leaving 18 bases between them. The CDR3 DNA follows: TGTGCCAGCAGCGTAGAGGGCAGGGTGGGAAATCAGCCCCAGCATTTT. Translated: CASSVEGRVGNQPQHF. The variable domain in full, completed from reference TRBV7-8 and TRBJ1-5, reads GAGVSQSPRYKVAKRGQDVALRCDPISGHVSLFWYQQALGQGPEFLTYFQNEAQLDKSGLPSDRFFAERPEGSVSTLKIQRTQQEDSAVYLCASSVEGRVGNQPQHFGDGTRLSIL.

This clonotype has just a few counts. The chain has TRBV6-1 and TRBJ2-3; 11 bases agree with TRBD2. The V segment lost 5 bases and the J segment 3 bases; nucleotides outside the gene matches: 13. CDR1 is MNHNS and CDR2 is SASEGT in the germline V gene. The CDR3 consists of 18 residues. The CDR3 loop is CASSTLTLLAGATDTQYF. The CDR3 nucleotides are TGTGCCAGCAGTACTCTGACGTTACTAGCGGGGGCGACAGATACGCAGTATTTT.

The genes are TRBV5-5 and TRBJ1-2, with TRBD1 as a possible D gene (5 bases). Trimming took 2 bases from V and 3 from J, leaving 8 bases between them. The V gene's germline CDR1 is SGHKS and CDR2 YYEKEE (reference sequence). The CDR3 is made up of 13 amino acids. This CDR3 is CASSFGGYYGYTF. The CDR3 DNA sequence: TGTGCCAGCAGCTTTGGGGGGTACTATGGCTACACCTTC.

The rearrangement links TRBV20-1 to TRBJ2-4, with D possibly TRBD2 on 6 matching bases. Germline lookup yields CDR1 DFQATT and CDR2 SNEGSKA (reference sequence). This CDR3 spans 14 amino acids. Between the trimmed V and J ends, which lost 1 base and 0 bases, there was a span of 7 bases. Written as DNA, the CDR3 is TGCAGTGCTAGAGGGGGACTAGCCAAAAACATTCAGTACTTC. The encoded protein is CSARGGLAKNIQYF.

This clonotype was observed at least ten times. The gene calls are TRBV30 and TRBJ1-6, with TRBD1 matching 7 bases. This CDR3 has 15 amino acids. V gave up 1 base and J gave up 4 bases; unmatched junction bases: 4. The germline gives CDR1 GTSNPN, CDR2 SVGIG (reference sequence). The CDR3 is CAWSGQGEYNSPLHF. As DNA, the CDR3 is TGTGCCTGGAGTGGGCAGGGGGAGTATAATTCACCCCTCCACTTT.

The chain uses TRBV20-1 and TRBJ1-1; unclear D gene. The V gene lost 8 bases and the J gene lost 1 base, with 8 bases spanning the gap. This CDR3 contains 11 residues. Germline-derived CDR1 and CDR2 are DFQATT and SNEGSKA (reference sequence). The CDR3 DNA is TGCAGTACGACACGGAACACTGAAGCTTTCTTT. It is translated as CSTTRNTEAFF.

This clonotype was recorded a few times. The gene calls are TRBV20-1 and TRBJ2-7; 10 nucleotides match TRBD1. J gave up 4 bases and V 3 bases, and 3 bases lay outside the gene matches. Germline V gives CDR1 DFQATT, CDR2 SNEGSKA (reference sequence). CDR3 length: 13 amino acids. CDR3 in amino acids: CSARADRGYEQYF. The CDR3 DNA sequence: TGCAGTGCTAGGGCGGACAGGGGGTACGAGCAGTACTTC.

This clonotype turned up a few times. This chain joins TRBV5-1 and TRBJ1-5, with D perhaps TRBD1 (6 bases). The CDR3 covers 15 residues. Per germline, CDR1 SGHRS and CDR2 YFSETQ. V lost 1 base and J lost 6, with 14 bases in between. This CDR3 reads CASSLFRGGFQPQHF. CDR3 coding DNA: TGCGCCAGCAGCTTGTTCAGAGGGGGTTTTCAGCCCCAGCATTTT.

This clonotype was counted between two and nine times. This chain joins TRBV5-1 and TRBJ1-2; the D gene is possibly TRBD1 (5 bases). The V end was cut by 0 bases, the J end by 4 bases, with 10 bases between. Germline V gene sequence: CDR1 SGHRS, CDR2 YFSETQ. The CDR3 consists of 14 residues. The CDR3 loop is CASSLGDGFYGYTF. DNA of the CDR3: TGCGCCAGCAGCTTGGGGGACGGATTCTATGGCTACACCTTC.